What follows are 23 T cell receptor beta chains derived from one specimen sequenced in a study of T-cell reconstitution after alpha-beta-depleted transplantation in children. For TCRbeta, the library was prepared with unique molecular identifiers. MiXCR, applied by TCRdb to the PCR reads, yields one record per CDR3 protein. Found here are some 95,000 distinct CDR3 sequences, roughly a quarter of them singletons; the top ten hold 20% to 25%. The input for sequencing was PBMCs, taken before TCRalphabeta/CD19-depleted stem cell transplant. All receptors come from a boy aged 2 to 9 with acute lymphoblastic leukemia, due to receive a stem cell transplant.

A few counts support this clonotype. The J gene is TRBJ2-7, the V gene TRBV10-2; D is ambiguous. Deletions cut 3 bases from V and 2 bases from J, with 8 bases between. The germline V gene encodes CDR1 WSHSY and CDR2 SAAADI. The CDR3 runs 13 residues. The CDR3 DNA is TGCGCCAGCAGTGATATCTCGGCCTACGAGCAGTACTTC. This gives the protein CASSDISAYEQYF.

In its sample, this clonotype was seen a few times. The V call is TRBV7-3, the J call TRBJ2-3, with a possible D match to TRBD1 (6 bases). The CDR3 is made up of 15 amino acids. Trimming shortened V by 5 bases and J by 3 bases, and 15 bases separated the two germline ends. Germline CDR1 reads SGHTA; CDR2 reads FQGTGA. CDR3 region: CASSQSGQGTDTQYF. CDR3 nucleotide sequence: TGTGCCAGCAGCCAAAGTGGGCAGGGGACAGATACGCAGTATTTT.

This chain joins TRBV20-1 and TRBJ1-5; 7 bases align to TRBD1. CDR1 is DFQATT, CDR2 SNEGSKA, per germline (reference sequence). CDR3 length: 15 residues. Trimming took 1 base from V and 5 from J; bases not matched to a gene: 8. The CDR3: CSARVGQGVYQPQHF. CDR3 nucleotide sequence: TGCAGTGCTAGAGTTGGTCAGGGGGTTTATCAGCCCCAGCATTTT.

The V call is TRBV20-1, the J call TRBJ2-3; 7 bases fit TRBD2. Germline assignment: CDR1 DFQATT and CDR2 SNEGSKA (reference sequence). Trimming at V came to 4 bases and at J to 2 bases, leaving 6 bases not matched to a gene. CDR3 length equals 14 residues. CDR3 DNA sequence: TGCAGTGCTACGGAAGCGGGAAACACAGATACGCAGTATTTT. It specifies CSATEAGNTDTQYF.

This clonotype was counted between two and nine times. The chain employs TRBV12-3 or TRBV12-4 and TRBJ1-1, with D perhaps matching TRBD1 (5 bases). This CDR3 is 15 amino acids long. Trimming removed 7 bases at V and 1 base at J, with 16 bases between. CDR3: CASTGAFRGNTEAFF. For the CDR3, the DNA is TGTGCCAGCACCGGGGCCTTTAGGGGGAACACTGAAGCTTTCTTT.

CDR3 bases: TGTGCCAGCGGACAGGAAATGGGGGGCTACACCTTC. Translating it yields CASGQEMGGYTF. This chain joins TRBV28 and TRBJ1-2; TRBD1 aligns across 7 bases. CDR1 and CDR2 from the germline V gene are MDHEN and SYDVKM. The CDR3 length is 12 residues. Germline trimming cut 8 bases from V and 8 bases from J; bases unmatched to any gene: 8.

This chain uses TRBV30 with TRBJ2-1; unclear D gene. The CDR3 runs to 12 residues. Germline CDR1 GTSNPN, CDR2 SVGIG (reference sequence). V was cut by 0 bases and J by 8 bases, with 8 bases left in between. Here the CDR3 reads CAWSVIDDEQFF. CDR3 nucleotide sequence: TGTGCCTGGAGTGTAATTGACGATGAGCAGTTCTTC.

The gene calls are TRBV7-9 and TRBJ2-7, with D perhaps matching TRBD2 (6 bases). The CDR3 loop spans 14 amino acids. Germline-derived CDR1 and CDR2 are SEHNR and FQNEAQ (reference sequence). V was shortened by 2 bases and J by 6 bases, with 14 bases between the two germline ends. This chain's CDR3 is CASSLSGGASEQYF. Here the CDR3 DNA reads TGTGCCAGCAGCTTAAGCGGAGGGGCCAGCGAGCAGTACTTC.

The chain links TRBV7-8 to TRBJ1-5; the D is unclear. The V end lost 5 bases, the J end lost 5 bases, and 7 bases lay between the germline ends. This CDR3 is 12 amino acids long. The germline gives CDR1 SGHVS, CDR2 FQNEAQ. The CDR3 protein is CASSPQDQPQHF. CDR3 coding DNA: TGTGCCAGCAGCCCCCAGGATCAGCCCCAGCATTTT.

This clonotype was found many times. The chain couples TRBV7-9 to TRBJ2-1; D not resolved. CDR1 and CDR2 from the germline V gene are SEHNR and FQNEAQ (reference sequence). Trimming removed 2 bases at V and 10 bases at J, with 12 bases between. CDR3 length: 13 residues. CDR3 DNA: TGTGCCAGCAGCTTATCTCTCGCCCAAGAGCAGTTCTTC. Translated: CASSLSLAQEQFF.

This clonotype has a count of ten or more. The chain is built from TRBV12-3 or TRBV12-4 and TRBJ2-1, with 7 bases that match TRBD2. Trimming at V came to 5 bases and at J to 10 bases, leaving 14 bases not matched to a gene. This CDR3 has 15 amino acids. Here the CDR3 reads CASSPPLGEGPEQFF. The CDR3 DNA reads TGTGCCAGCAGTCCCCCGTTGGGGGAGGGGCCCGAGCAGTTCTTC.

The chain is built from TRBV6-2 or TRBV6-3 and TRBJ1-6; no clear D gene. Germline V gives CDR1 MNHEY, CDR2 SVGEGT. The CDR3 sequence is 15 residues long. V shed 3 bases and J shed 0 bases, with 6 bases lying between them. Here the CDR3 reads CASSYTRSYNSPLHF. The CDR3 region has the DNA TGTGCCAGCAGTTATACGCGCTCCTATAATTCACCCCTCCACTTT.

In its sample, this clonotype was seen many times. The genes are TRBV24-1 and TRBJ2-3; a weak D match, TRBD1 (5 bases). CDR1 is KGHDR, CDR2 SFDVKD, per germline. V was trimmed by 9 bases and J by 0 bases, leaving 9 bases between them. This CDR3 is 13 amino acids long. CDR3 bases: TGTGCCACCGGTTCAGGGAGCACAGATACGCAGTATTTT. Its translation is CATGSGSTDTQYF.

This clonotype was observed at least ten times. This rearrangement joins TRBV5-1 to TRBJ2-1; D call uncertain. This CDR3 is built from 11 residues. From germline, CDR1 is SGHRS and CDR2 YFSETQ. V was cut by 3 bases and J by 10 bases, with 8 bases left in between. The CDR3 region has the DNA TGCGCCAGCAGCTGGGTAGGGGAGCAGTTCTTC. This gives the protein CASSWVGEQFF.

This clonotype has a handful of counts. This chain uses TRBV14 with TRBJ2-2; D remains ambiguous. Germline V gene sequence: CDR1 SGHDN, CDR2 FVKESK. V was clipped by 4 bases and J by 6 bases, with 15 bases between them. The CDR3 runs to 15 residues. The CDR3 DNA is TGTGCCAGCAGCCGTGCCGGAAGTCGCCCCGGGGAGCTGTTTTTT. As protein: CASSRAGSRPGELFF.

V and J are TRBV12-5 and TRBJ2-2; 10 bases are shared with TRBD1. The germline CDR1 and CDR2 sequences are LGHNT and FRNRAP. The CDR3 runs to 18 residues. Germline trimming cut 4 bases from V and 4 bases from J; bases unmatched to any gene: 12. CDR3 sequence (DNA): TGTGCTAGTGGTTCCCCAATGAGGGACAGGGGCCCCACCGGGGAGCTGTTTTTT. Protein sequence: CASGSPMRDRGPTGELFF. Together with reference TRBV12-5 and TRBJ2-2, the CDR3 gives the full variable domain: DARVTQTPRHKVTEMGQEVTMRCQPILGHNTVFWYRQTMMQGLELLAYFRNRAPLDDSGMPKDRFSAEMPDATLATLKIQPSEPRDSAVYFCASGSPMRDRGPTGELFFGEGSRLTVL.

V gene TRBV10-3 combines with J gene TRBJ1-2; perhaps TRBD1 as D (5 bases). The germline CDR1 and CDR2 sequences are ENHRY and SYGVKD. Trimming took 6 bases from V and 0 from J, leaving 14 bases between them. This CDR3 spans 15 amino acids. The CDR3 DNA reads as TGTGCCATCAGAGAGACCGGGGCGTCTAACTATGGCTACACCTTC. Translation: CAIRETGASNYGYTF.

This clonotype was counted a few times. The J gene is TRBJ2-6, the V gene TRBV10-3, with D unclear. V lost 2 bases and J lost 2, with 7 bases in between. The V gene's germline CDR1 is ENHRY and CDR2 SYGVKD. The CDR3 contains 15 residues. CDR3 in amino acids: CAISETWAGANVLTF. The CDR3 region has the DNA TGTGCCATCAGTGAGACGTGGGCTGGGGCCAACGTCCTGACTTTC.

V gene TRBV4-1 combines with J gene TRBJ2-6; 9 positions match TRBD2. The CDR3 totals 19 residues. In germline, CDR1 is MGHRA, CDR2 YSYEKL. V dropped 2 bases and J dropped 2; count of bases not matched to a gene: 10. The CDR3 loop reads CASSQHGTSPFAGANVLTF. CDR3 bases: TGCGCCAGCAGCCAACACGGGACTAGCCCGTTTGCTGGGGCCAACGTCCTGACTTTC.

The chain uses TRBV4-1 and TRBJ2-1; 8 nucleotides match TRBD2. V lost 4 bases, J lost 3 bases, and 8 bases stayed unmatched. The germline CDR1 and CDR2 sequences are MGHRA and YSYEKL. There are 16 residues in the CDR3. The CDR3 DNA sequence: TGCGCCAGCAGCCGAGGACTAGCCGGAAACTACAATGAGCAGTTCTTC. Translating it yields CASSRGLAGNYNEQFF.

This clonotype was found many times. The chain carries TRBV6-2 or TRBV6-3 and TRBJ2-1; TRBD1 aligns across 7 bases. CDR3 length: 14 amino acids. With V trimmed by 4 bases and J by 0 bases, 0 bases remained unmatched. In germline, CDR1 is MNHEY, CDR2 SVGEGT. DNA for the CDR3: TGTGCCAGCAGTTGGGACAGCTCCTACAATGAGCAGTTCTTC. Translating it yields CASSWDSSYNEQFF.

This clonotype has a count of ten or more. This sequence joins TRBV5-6 and TRBJ2-1; 7 bases align to TRBD2. With 0 bases clipped from V and 5 bases from J, the junction kept 5 bases outside the gene matches. Germline loops: CDR1 SGHDT, CDR2 YYEEEE. The length of the CDR3 is 15 residues. The CDR3 DNA is TGTGCCAGCAGCTTGGGAGCGGGAAGGAACAATGAGCAGTTCTTC. It codes for CASSLGAGRNNEQFF.

Within the sample, this clonotype is large. The V call is TRBV3-1, the J call TRBJ2-7; a weak D match, TRBD1 (5 bases). V shed 0 bases and J shed 0 bases, with 15 bases lying between them. From germline, CDR1 is LGHDT and CDR2 YNNKEL (reference sequence). The CDR3 sequence is 17 residues long. The CDR3 bases are TGTGCCAGCAGCCAAGAAATGGGGCCCCTGAGCTCCTACGAGCAGTACTTC. Its translation is CASSQEMGPLSSYEQYF.